This TCR beta chain was observed in a study of preoperative IRX-2 immunotherapy in early breast cancer. Measured with immunoSEQ multiplex PCR; TCRdb has only the in-frame clones, and not every one. The sample records about 43,000 clones, about 95% being singletons. This sample's treatment: preoperative locoregional IRX-2 cytokine immunotherapy. Patients received preoperative, locoregional IRX-2 cytokine immunotherapy in a phase Ib study. The sequence was obtained from a human donor with breast cancer. Sequenced here: tumor tissue, sampled after IRX-2 immunotherapy.

The CDR3 region has the DNA TGCGCCAGCAGCTTTGAATGGGGGACTGAAGCTTTCTTT. Its protein product is CASSFEWGTEAFF. This chain joins TRBV5-1 and TRBJ1-1; possibly TRBD1 for D (5 bases). The CDR3 spans 13 residues. Germline loops: CDR1 SGHRS, CDR2 YFSETQ. Trimming removed 2 bases from V and 5 bases from J, with 10 bases in between. Full variable domain (remainder filled in from reference TRBV5-1 and TRBJ1-1): KAGVTQTPRYLIKTRGQQVTLSCSPISGHRSVSWYQQTPGQGLQFLFEYFSETQRNKGNFPGRFSGRQFSNSRSEMNVSTLELGDSALYLCASSFEWGTEAFFGQGTRLTVV.